The rows below give T cell receptor beta chains drawn from one sample of a study of blood T cell repertoires in COVID-19. Assay: immunoSEQ multiplex PCR; the TCRdb copy retains only in-frame clones and omits some. Counted here are 20,000 to 25,000 clones, 85% to 90% occurring once; the ten biggest clones make up less than 5%. Sequencing used peripheral blood. All receptors come from a man aged 50 to 59 with active COVID-19. Each CDR3 is given with its conserved first and last residue. The order of the fields is CDR3 protein, V gene, J gene.

CDR3aa: CASIGLAGGPGELFF; v_gene: TRBV6-5; j_gene: TRBJ2-2
CDR3aa: CASGLVTVELRYGYTF; v_gene: TRBV12-5; j_gene: TRBJ1-2
CDR3aa: CAISEYEGGQETQYF; v_gene: TRBV10-3; j_gene: TRBJ2-5
CDR3aa: CASSFRGRVTEAFF; v_gene: TRBV12-1; j_gene: TRBJ1-1
CDR3aa: CASVRRLAAQETQYF; v_gene: TRBV7-9; j_gene: TRBJ2-5
CDR3aa: CASSFSSGGLSVQFF; v_gene: TRBV7-2; j_gene: TRBJ2-1
CDR3aa: CSVEDEVAGPNYGYTF; v_gene: TRBV29-1; j_gene: TRBJ1-2
CDR3aa: CASSQDEGVGELFF; v_gene: TRBV3-1/TRBV3-2; j_gene: TRBJ2-2
CDR3aa: CASSESRDRGRPSYNEQFF; v_gene: TRBV7-2; j_gene: TRBJ2-1
CDR3aa: CASSLTGLNEKLFF; v_gene: TRBV9; j_gene: TRBJ1-4
CDR3aa: CASSRQPPNEQYF; v_gene: TRBV4-1; j_gene: TRBJ2-7
CDR3aa: CASSPDPGTGYYEQYF; v_gene: TRBV7-6; j_gene: TRBJ2-7
CDR3aa: CASSPGVAGGREQYF; v_gene: TRBV18; j_gene: TRBJ2-7
CDR3aa: CASSVTGFTGELFF; v_gene: TRBV25-1; j_gene: TRBJ2-2
CDR3aa: CASSRRTGGGTEAFF; v_gene: TRBV27; j_gene: TRBJ1-1
CDR3aa: CASSPSGLAPNSPLHF; v_gene: TRBV18; j_gene: TRBJ1-6
CDR3aa: CASSKSRGQTEAFF; v_gene: TRBV6-2/TRBV6-3; j_gene: TRBJ1-1
CDR3aa: CASSYEGATIYGYTF; v_gene: TRBV6-6; j_gene: TRBJ1-2
CDR3aa: CASSLMIGSRVKSDTEAFF; v_gene: TRBV7-2; j_gene: TRBJ1-1
CDR3aa: CASSRGTSVETQYF; v_gene: TRBV7-2; j_gene: TRBJ2-5
CDR3aa: CASSFRQGDGYTF; v_gene: TRBV7-2; j_gene: TRBJ1-2
CDR3aa: CASSSQGAHYEQYF; v_gene: TRBV5-8; j_gene: TRBJ2-7
CDR3aa: CASGRQVNTGELFF; v_gene: TRBV3-1/TRBV3-2; j_gene: TRBJ2-2
CDR3aa: CASSLNGAIPGNGYTF; v_gene: TRBV27; j_gene: TRBJ1-2
CDR3aa: CASSPRAGEQYF; v_gene: TRBV13; j_gene: TRBJ2-7
CDR3aa: CASSRQARNEKLFF; v_gene: TRBV19; j_gene: TRBJ1-4
CDR3aa: CAWSVTQGGANSPLHF; v_gene: TRBV30; j_gene: TRBJ1-6
CDR3aa: CASSTNRGEPQHF; v_gene: TRBV2; j_gene: TRBJ1-5
CDR3aa: CASSYGTGALIETQYF; v_gene: TRBV27; j_gene: TRBJ2-5
CDR3aa: CASSVNTGWSGNTIYF; v_gene: TRBV9; j_gene: TRBJ1-3
CDR3aa: CASSLRQQSYNSPLHF; v_gene: TRBV5-5; j_gene: TRBJ1-6
CDR3aa: CASSLEAGLVGEQYF; v_gene: TRBV11-2; j_gene: TRBJ2-7
CDR3aa: CASSRGGENNSPLHF; v_gene: TRBV6-5; j_gene: TRBJ1-6